This T cell receptor beta chain emerged from a study of T cells in localized non-small cell lung cancer. Using immunoSEQ multiplex PCR, the repertoire was profiled, and TCRdb retains in-frame clones only, with some absent. The data contain about 22,000 clones, roughly nine tenths of them singletons. Whole-study results and caveats: Uninvolved neighboring lung showed the greatest T cell clonality, exceeding tumor. Longer overall survival associated with higher blood T cell density; shorter survival with higher adjacent-lung clonality. Across samples, adjacent lung featured a median approximately 56 of the top 100 tumor clones.

The ends lost 8 bases at V and 2 bases at J; junction bases unmatched: 17. From germline, CDR1 is GTSNPN and CDR2 SVGIG (reference sequence). The CDR3 contains 17 residues. A word on this clone: The antigen is undetermined.

This rearrangement joins TRBV30 to TRBJ1-3; 8 positions agree with TRBD1. Material: PBMCs, obtained before any cancer treatment. This receptor was identified in a man aged 35-75 years with stage II squamous cell lung carcinoma. The CDR3 here is CASARRAGGIPGNTIYF. CDR3 bases: TGTGCCAGCGCACGGCGGGCAGGGGGCATTCCTGGAAACACCATATATTTT.